This TCR beta chain was identified in a study of a mutant IDH1 vaccine in newly diagnosed glioma. Study summary: The sex distribution of treated patients was about 62% male and around 40% female, with a mean age of 40.4 years.

The table came from immunoSEQ multiplex PCR; TCRdb's copy has only in-frame clones and leaves some out. The top ten clones hold nearly 5.5% of a sample with some 90,000 clones, around 79% of them seen once. Germline V gives CDR1 MGHDK, CDR2 SYGVNS. The V segment lost 3 bases and the J segment 5 bases; nucleotides outside the gene matches: 7. The CDR3 runs 15 residues. Time point here: baseline, week 1 (first vaccination visit). Treatment indicated: pre-vaccination baseline after standard-of-care therapy. The sequence derives from a man aged 40-55 years with glioma. Some clones in this sample may be carry-over from other donors' samples. The rearrangement joins TRBV25-1 to TRBJ2-7; 10 bases align to TRBD1. Sequencing used PBMCs, obtained from a glioma patient treated with radiotherapy, temozolomide or both. For the CDR3, the DNA is TGTGCCAGCAGTGACCCCGGGACAGGGGTCCACGAGCAGTACTTC. It is translated as CASSDPGTGVHEQYF.